This T cell receptor beta chain was identified in a study of blood T cell repertoires in COVID-19. The CDR3 runs to 14 residues. Germline CDR1 reads MNHEY; CDR2 reads SVGAGI. Trimming pared 4 bases from V and 4 bases from J, leaving 12 bases between. Assay used: immunoSEQ multiplex PCR; TCRdb lists only in-frame clones, some missing. The data hold tens of thousands of clones, with approximately 75% observed a single time. The rearrangement joins TRBV6-5 to TRBJ2-3, with D perhaps matching TRBD1 (6 bases). The material sequenced was peripheral blood. The sequence derives from a human donor in a cohort sampled during active COVID-19. CDR3 DNA sequence: TGTGCCAGCAGTTCCCAACAGGGCTCAGATACGCAGTATTTT. Its protein product is CASSSQQGSDTQYF.